One sample yielded the 21 T cell receptor beta chains listed below, sequenced in a study of T cell repertoires in cytomegalovirus infection. TCRdb independently ran MiXCR on the reads; one entry per CDR3 protein. The sample holds some 440,000 distinct CDR3 sequences, approximately 33% seen once. The source material was PBMCs. The receptors derive from a human donor in good health (CMV status not recorded). Some clones in this sample may be carry-over from other donors' samples.

The chain joins TRBV12-5 to TRBJ2-2; the D gene is possibly TRBD2 (6 bases). Trimming pared 5 bases from V and 3 bases from J, leaving 13 bases between. There are 15 residues in the CDR3. Germline assignment: CDR1 LGHNT and CDR2 FRNRAP. The DNA for the CDR3 is TGTGCTAGTGGTCTAGGCGAGCGGGACACCGGGGAGCTGTTTTTT. Translation: CASGLGERDTGELFF. The variable domain in full, completed from reference TRBV12-5 and TRBJ2-2, reads DARVTQTPRHKVTEMGQEVTMRCQPILGHNTVFWYRQTMMQGLELLAYFRNRAPLDDSGMPKDRFSAEMPDATLATLKIQPSEPRDSAVYFCASGLGERDTGELFFGEGSRLTVL.

This clonotype was observed a handful of times. V is TRBV20-1 and J is TRBJ1-5, with a tentative D call TRBD1 (6 bases). Germline CDR1 DFQATT, CDR2 SNEGSKA (reference sequence). CDR3 length equals 15 residues. Trimming pared 1 base from V and 3 bases from J, leaving 13 bases between. The CDR3 loop is CSARGQGRLNQPQHF. The CDR3 bases are TGCAGTGCTAGAGGGCAGGGGAGACTCAATCAGCCCCAGCATTTT.

The sample holds many counts of this clonotype. The chain has TRBV20-1 and TRBJ2-1; 8 positions match TRBD2. V dropped 2 bases and J dropped 7; count of bases not matched to a gene: 10. This CDR3 is 15 amino acids long. In germline, CDR1 is DFQATT, CDR2 SNEGSKA (reference sequence). CDR3 region: CSARTPGGTSNEQFF. CDR3 DNA sequence: TGCAGTGCTAGAACACCGGGGGGGACCTCGAATGAGCAGTTCTTC.

On this clonotype itself: A much more abundant neighbour one base away suggests this may be a read error. The conserved closing phenylalanine or tryptophan is absent in this CDR3, likely reflecting a read error. The rearrangement links TRBV7-2 to TRBJ2-3; 10 bases map to TRBD2. This CDR3 region has 16 residues. Germline V gene data show CDR1 as SGHTA and CDR2 as FQGNSA. V lost 5 bases and J lost 1; bases outside the gene matches: 6. The CDR3 protein is CASSLLAGQRTDTQYL. The CDR3 coding sequence is TGTGCCAGCAGCCTACTAGCGGGGCAGCGCACAGATACGCAGTATTTG.

Details on this clonotype: A much bigger clone sits one base away, suggesting this may be a read error. This chain links TRBV12-3 or TRBV12-4 with TRBJ1-6; possibly TRBD1 for D (5 bases). CDR3 length: 15 amino acids. The V and J ends lost 6 bases and 7 bases respectively, with 16 bases between them. CDR3: CASRTRGDGNSPLHF. CDR3 coding DNA: TGTGCCAGCAGAACACGGGGGGACGGGAATTCACCCCTCCACTTT.

A remark on this clonotype: The junction departs from germline at one end; a sequencing error may be responsible. J is TRBJ1-2 and V is TRBV7-2; TRBD1 agrees at 8 bases. The CDR3 runs to 13 residues. The germline CDR1 and CDR2 sequences are SGHTA and FQGNSA. The CDR3 here is CASSSGQGAVYSF. The CDR3 bases are TGTGCCAGCAGCTCAGGACAGGGCGCTGTCTACTCCTTC.

This CDR3 is CASSAGQGVGCYTF. CDR3 coding DNA: TGTGCCAGCAGCGCAGGACAGGGGGTAGGCTGCTACACCTTC. This chain links TRBV7-3 with TRBJ1-2, with 10 positions matching TRBD1. The CDR3 length is 14 residues. V gave up 5 bases and J gave up 9 bases; unmatched junction bases: 9. CDR1 SGHTA and CDR2 FQGTGA come from the germline V gene.

This chain uses TRBV12-3 or TRBV12-4 with TRBJ1-4; a possible D gene is TRBD1 (5 bases). The V gene lost 3 bases and the J gene lost 5 bases, with 13 bases spanning the gap. The CDR3 covers 15 residues. CDR3 sequence (DNA): TGTGCCAGCAGTTTGCGACAGAAGTTGAATGAAAAACTGTTTTTT. Translating gives CASSLRQKLNEKLFF.

The V call is TRBV7-2, the J call TRBJ2-5, with TRBD2 matching over 7 bases. The CDR3 extends over 15 amino acids. Germline CDR1 is SGHTA and CDR2 is FQGNSA. Losses at the gene ends were 3 bases for V and 2 bases for J; bases not matched to a gene: 6. CDR3 bases: TGTGCCAGCAGCTTGCTAGCGGTACTTCAAGAGACCCAGTACTTC. This sequence encodes CASSLLAVLQETQYF.

The chain combines TRBV2 with TRBJ2-5; D gene ambiguous. V was cut by 0 bases and J by 7 bases, with 9 bases left in between. This CDR3 spans 13 amino acids. CDR1 and CDR2 from the germline V gene are SNHLY and FYNNEI. CDR3 region: CASSEARIGTQYF. As DNA, the CDR3 is TGTGCCAGCAGTGAAGCGCGGATTGGGACCCAGTACTTC.

Only a few counts were recorded for this clonotype. V usage is TRBV5-4 and J usage is TRBJ2-2, with 8 bases lining up with TRBD2. The CDR3 runs to 13 residues. The germline V gene encodes CDR1 SGHNT and CDR2 YYREEE (reference sequence). V trimming: 4 bases; J trimming: 6 bases; junction bases outside the gene matches: 2. CDR3 DNA: TGTGCCAGCAGCGTGCGGGGGGCCGGGGAGCTGTTTTTT. This gives the protein CASSVRGAGELFF. Variable domain in full (rest from reference TRBV5-4 and TRBJ2-2): ETGVTQSPTHLIKTRGQQVTLRCSSQSGHNTVSWYQQALGQGPQFIFQYYREEENGRGNFPPRFSGLQFPNYSSELNVNALELDDSALYLCASSVRGAGELFFGEGSRLTVL.

The V gene is TRBV20-1, the J gene TRBJ1-3; D is perhaps TRBD1 (5 bases). Germline V gene lookup returns CDR1 DFQATT and CDR2 SNEGSKA (reference sequence). Trimming shortened V by 0 bases and J by 0 bases, and 6 bases separated the two germline ends. This CDR3 has 14 amino acids. The CDR3 spells CSARDGTSGNTIYF. The CDR3, as DNA: TGCAGTGCTAGAGACGGGACCTCTGGAAACACCATATATTTT.

This clonotype has at least ten counts. The rearrangement uses TRBV6-1 and TRBJ2-1; unclear D gene. CDR1 MNHNS and CDR2 SASEGT come from the germline V gene. The CDR3 extends over 12 amino acids. V gave up 5 bases and J gave up 8 bases, with 10 bases separating them. The CDR3 nucleotides read TGTGCCAGCAGTCTGGAAAGTTATGAGCAGTTCTTC. Its translation is CASSLESYEQFF.

This clonotype has just a few counts. This chain connects TRBV4-1 to TRBJ1-2; D remains unclear. Trimming took off 0 bases at V and 2 bases at J, with 10 bases between the two ends. The CDR3 has 15 amino acids. CDR1 is MGHRA, CDR2 YSYEKL, per germline. The CDR3 DNA reads TGCGCCAGCAGCCAAGAGGCAACAGACAACTATGGCTACACCTTC. Translation: CASSQEATDNYGYTF.

V and J are TRBV4-1 and TRBJ2-1; TRBD1 matches at 7 bases. CDR1 and CDR2 (germline): MGHRA, YSYEKL. Losses at the gene ends were 0 bases for V and 4 bases for J; bases not matched to a gene: 6. The CDR3 length is 16 residues. The DNA for the CDR3 is TGCGCCAGCAGCCAAGATCACAGGGGCTGGTACAATGAGCAGTTCTTC. It translates to CASSQDHRGWYNEQFF.

This clonotype was recorded at least ten times. V is TRBV7-2 and J is TRBJ2-7; D may be TRBD1 (6 bases). Germline-derived CDR1 and CDR2 are SGHTA and FQGNSA. Trimming took off 3 bases at V and 2 bases at J, with 17 bases between the two ends. This CDR3 has 16 residues. CDR3 DNA: TGTGCCAGCAGCTTGGGGATACAGGGAGTTCCCTACGAGCAGTACTTC. It codes for CASSLGIQGVPYEQYF.

For this clonotype: One base away lies a much larger clone, so this may be a sequencing read error. The CDR3 is CASSPSNNEQLF. The DNA of the CDR3 is TGTGCCAGCAGCCCCTCCAACAATGAGCAGTTATTC. V and J are TRBV7-2 and TRBJ2-1; D unclear. The germline CDR1 and CDR2 sequences are SGHTA and FQGNSA. The CDR3 is 12 amino acids.

This rearrangement joins TRBV5-5 to TRBJ2-3, with 8 nucleotides matching TRBD1. After removal of 0 bases from V and 1 base from J, the junction contained 4 bases not matched to a gene. The germline V gene encodes CDR1 SGHKS and CDR2 YYEKEE (reference sequence). The CDR3 is made up of 16 amino acids. CDR3 protein: CASSLGTGWGTDTQYF. CDR3 DNA: TGTGCCAGCAGCTTGGGGACAGGGTGGGGCACAGATACGCAGTATTTT.

A single count supports this clonotype. The chain couples TRBV7-6 to TRBJ2-1; 10 positions agree with TRBD1. Germline CDR1 is SGHVS and CDR2 is FNYEAQ. The CDR3 extends over 16 amino acids. J lost 4 bases, V lost 1 base, and 4 bases had no gene match. CDR3 nucleotides: TGTGCCAGCAGCTTAGGTTCGGGACAGGGGTACAATGAGCAGTTCTTC. Protein: CASSLGSGQGYNEQFF.

The sample holds a few counts of this clonotype. The CDR3 coding sequence is TGCGCCAGCAGCCCTCGGGGGGCGGACACTGAAGCTTTCTTT. It translates to CASSPRGADTEAFF. The V and J genes are TRBV4-3 and TRBJ1-1; a weak D match, TRBD1 (6 bases). Germline CDR1 and CDR2: LGHNA and YSLEER. There are 14 residues in the CDR3. The V end lost 4 bases, the J end lost 3 bases, and 12 bases lay between the germline ends.

V is TRBV27 and J is TRBJ1-1, with D uncertain. The CDR3 extends over 11 amino acids. Trimming pared 8 bases from V and 3 bases from J, leaving 7 bases between. The germline gives CDR1 MNHEY, CDR2 SMNVEV (reference sequence). The DNA of the CDR3 is TGTGCCAGCGGGAGGGACACTGAAGCTTTCTTT. Translation: CASGRDTEAFF.